Given below is one T cell receptor beta chain in context. Its cognate antigen has yet to be identified. Base qualities are missing; no much larger clone stands one base away. This record comes from a study of blood T cells in healthy people across ages (dated by TCRdb to between 2015 and 2017). For context, the study as a whole: In model experiments, template switching captured about one uniquely barcoded TCR beta cDNA molecule for every two T cells. The study analyzed two additional independent replicas of 1 million unique cDNA reads from the same blood draw for two donors, one aged 18 to 29 and one aged 80 or older. Using deep sequencing normalized with unique cDNA molecular identifiers, the study measured how TCR beta repertoire diversity changes with age. To avoid experimental bias, donors of different ages were distributed randomly across sequencing lanes. Four age groups were formed from the donors: young (average approximately 15 years), middle-aged (roughly 38), aged (roughly 59) and long-lived (about 75). Paper-wide results and their limitations: Donor CMV infection status was unknown, potentially confounding age-related changes in expanded clonotypes. Since profiling was done on bulk unsorted PBMCs, naive and antigen-experienced compartments could not be conclusively compared. As age increased, observed TCR beta diversity per million T cells dropped in a roughly linear way, and a significant reduction was already evident by age 40. The long-lived group showed more naive CD4+ T cells, fewer expanded clones and increased TCR diversity than the aged group, suggesting age selection. Total diversity estimates from one million sequenced T cells were considered lower bounds and underestimates. There was a strong correlation between observed TCR beta diversity and the percentage of naive T cells measured by flow cytometry.

Library construction relied on 5' RACE. A second roughly 7 to 11 cycle PCR used a sample-barcoded 5' primer and a J-beta primer mix. A template-switch 5' adaptor carrying 12 random nucleotides introduced a unique molecular identifier onto each TCR beta cDNA molecule. Each sample yielded at least 2.5 million CDR3-containing paired-end reads. First-strand cDNA was synthesized from all RNA with the Mint cDNA synthesis kit, primed by a TRBC-specific oligonucleotide. After uracil-DNA glycosylase treatment, a first 18-cycle PCR used universal primers M1SS and BC2_uni_R on all cDNA. The study's own analysis went as follows. For normalization, 1 million high-quality reads, each with a distinct molecular identifier, were randomly selected from each sample. Instead of being binned into consensus sequences, reads with shared molecular identifiers were discarded. MiTCR, with a Q25 quality threshold and the strictest error-elimination algorithm, was used for CDR3 identification, clonotype clustering and error correction. A nonparametric unseen species model with Euler transformation was used to estimate a lower bound on total TCR beta diversity. TCRdb redid the processing of the public reads, applying fastp at Q25 and MiXCR, and retained in-frame beta chains. A single entry per CDR3 protein holds the most common genes and DNA from its merged rows. The V and J calls shown here were made by TCRdb, not taken from the authors' results. A total of 1,800,000 or so distinct CDR3 sequences appear in this sample, roughly 43% of them only once. The ten largest account for about 23% of the sample.

The donors were roughly 40 Caucasian individuals from Russia, aged roughly 6 to 90 years, who were systemically healthy. Around 9.7 milliliters of peripheral blood were collected from each donor into EDTA-treated Vacutainer tubes. Ficoll-Paque density-gradient centrifugation was used to isolate PBMCs, with at least 6.5 million per sample. Trizol reagent was used to extract total RNA from PBMCs, with at least 5 micrograms per sample. For every donor, flow cytometry on a PBMC aliquot measured the percentage of naive CD45RAhigh/CD27high T cells. Trimming takes 5 bases from V and 0 bases from J, and the germline ends sit 10 bases apart. CDR3 length: 14 amino acids, cysteine to phenylalanine. Just the 42-base CDR3 DNA is kept, in frame starting at base 1.

Source material: blood. The receptor comes from a human donor in good health. The chain employs TRBV12-3 or TRBV12-4 and TRBJ2-5; TRBD1 could be the D gene, as 6 bases match. The DNA sequence reads TGTGCCAGCAGTGCCTGGGACAACCAAGAGACCCAGTACTTC. Translated, it reads CASSAWDNQETQYF.